A selection of T cell receptor beta chains follows, all from one sample in a study of blood T cell repertoires in COVID-19. Measured with immunoSEQ multiplex PCR; TCRdb has only the in-frame clones, and not every one. Among 300,000 or so clones listed, around nine tenths were seen once. Specimen: peripheral blood. These receptors all come from a man between 70 and 80 years old with acute or convalescent COVID-19. The CDR3 runs from the conserved cysteine through the conserved F or W. A D gene is named only where the DNA matches it firmly. Clone sizes are given selectively: once, few, many, or a class where the clone is expanded.

>.|once|TRBJ2-1|TRBV27
TGTGCCAGCAGTTTATGGGCGGGCCCTAAGTTCTTC
CASSLWAGPKFF
>.|many|TRBJ1-4|TRBV25-1
TGTGCCAGCAGTGAATCGGGGGGTACTAATGAAAAACTGTTTTTT
CASSESGGTNEKLFF
>.|.|TRBJ2-7|TRBV7-2
TGTGCCAGCGCCACCCGAAACGGCTACGAGCAGTACTTC
CASATRNGYEQYF
>.|once|TRBJ1-1|TRBV19
TGTGCCAGTAGTATAGGGACATTCAACACTGAAGCTTTCTTT
CASSIGTFNTEAFF
>.|.|TRBJ2-7|TRBV5-6
TGTGCCAGCAGCATCTCGGGGGAGTTGTACGAGCAGTACTTC
CASSISGELYEQYF
>.|.|TRBJ1-5|TRBV18
TGTGCCAGCTCAATTGGGAGGGGCCTGAATCAGCCCCAGCATTTT
CASSIGRGLNQPQHF
>TRBD1|once|TRBJ2-7|TRBV28
TGTGCCAGCAGCCCCGGGGGGGACAGGGGGCGATACGAGCAGTACTTC
CASSPGGDRGRYEQYF
>.|.|TRBJ2-3|TRBV4-2
TGTGCCAGCAGCCAAGACATCTCGCGGGGGCCCCGCCCGGATACGCAGTATTTT
CASSQDISRGPRPDTQYF
>TRBD2|.|TRBJ2-7|TRBV28
TGTGCCAGCAGCCCCAGCGGGGGCTACGAGCAGTACTTC
CASSPSGGYEQYF
>TRBD1|.|TRBJ1-2|TRBV12-3/TRBV12-4
TGTGCCAGCAGTTTCAACAGGGGAGATGGCTACACCTTC
CASSFNRGDGYTF
>TRBD1|.|TRBJ2-7|TRBV6-2/TRBV6-3
TGTGCCAGCAGCCGGCTCCCCGGGACAGGGTCCGAGCAGTACTTC
CASSRLPGTGSEQYF
>.|.|TRBJ1-5|TRBV19
TGTGCCAGTAGTACCGGACAGTATTATAGCAATCAGCCCCAGCATTTT
CASSTGQYYSNQPQHF
>.|.|TRBJ1-4|TRBV6-2/TRBV6-3
TGTGCCAGCAGTTACACCCATCCAGTCCGTCGCCTGTTTTTT
CASSYTHPVRRLFF
>TRBD2|.|TRBJ2-2|TRBV19
TGTGCCAGTAGTATGGGACTAGCGGCCGGGGAGCTGTTTTTT
CASSMGLAAGELFF
>.|.|TRBJ1-5|TRBV5-8
TGTGCCAGCAGTCGGGTCAGCAATCAGCCCCAGCATTTT
CASSRVSNQPQHF
>TRBD1|.|TRBJ1-1|TRBV6-5
TGTGCCAGCAGTTCCGGGACAGGGTTGGCCACTGAAGCTTTCTTT
CASSSGTGLATEAFF
>TRBD1|.|TRBJ1-1|TRBV27
TGTGCCAGCAGTTTACTTGGACAGGGTGCTTATGTGAACACTGAAGCTTTCTTT
CASSLLGQGAYVNTEAFF
>.|.|TRBJ1-5|TRBV7-2
TGTGCCAGCAGCTCTGAGGCCTATAGCAATCAGCCCCAGCATTTT
CASSSEAYSNQPQHF
>.|.|TRBJ1-5|TRBV12-5
TGTGCTAGTGGGCAGGGTGGCAATCAGCCCCAGCATTTT
CASGQGGNQPQHF
>.|.|TRBJ1-1|TRBV6-5
TGTGCCAGCAGTCCTCAACGACAGGTCCTAACTGAAGCTTTCTTT
CASSPQRQVLTEAFF
>TRBD1|.|TRBJ2-3|TRBV9
TGTGCCAGCAGCGTAGAGACAGGGGGAAATACGCAGTATTTT
CASSVETGGNTQYF
>.|.|TRBJ1-1|TRBV28
TGTGCCAGCAGCCTGACATCCGCTGAAGCTTTCTTT
CASSLTSAEAFF
>TRBD1|.|TRBJ2-2|TRBV2
TGTGCCAGCATTGGACAGGGGGGGACCGGGGAGCTGTTTTTT
CASIGQGGTGELFF
>TRBD1|.|TRBJ2-7|TRBV27
TGTGCCAGCAGGCCCCGGGACAGGGGTCGGGAGCAGTACTTC
CASRPRDRGREQYF
>TRBD2|.|TRBJ2-7|TRBV28
TGTGCCAGCAGTTTAGCGGGGGACTTCTCCTACGAGCAGTACTTC
CASSLAGDFSYEQYF
>.|few|TRBJ2-1|TRBV28
TGTGCCAGCAGTTTACGGGGATTCTACAATGAGCAGTTCTTC
CASSLRGFYNEQFF
>TRBD1|.|TRBJ1-1|TRBV18
TGTGCCAGCTCACCCTACAGGGGTGAAAACACTGAAGCTTTCTTT
CASSPYRGENTEAFF
>.|.|TRBJ1-4|TRBV10-3
TGTGCCATCAGTGAGAGCGGGCAGGGTTACGAAAAACTGTTTTTT
CAISESGQGYEKLFF
>.|few|TRBJ2-7|TRBV30
TGTGCCTGGAGTGTGTATTTTAGTGGCGGGGGCGAGGGGACGCACTTC
CAWSVYFSGGGEGTHF
>.|.|TRBJ1-2|TRBV19
TGTGCCAGTAGTATTACCGCGGGGGGGTTCTATGGCTACACCTTC
CASSITAGGFYGYTF
>TRBD1|.|TRBJ2-1|TRBV27
TGTGCCAGCAGTTTAGGACAGGGCGCCTACAATGAGCAGTTCTTC
CASSLGQGAYNEQFF
>.|.|TRBJ2-3|TRBV24-1
TGTGCCACCAGTGATTTCAGTCCAGATACGCAGTATTTT
CATSDFSPDTQYF
>.|.|TRBJ2-1|TRBV12-3/TRBV12-4
TGTGCCAGCAGTCCGACAGCGCATGAGCAGTTCTTC
CASSPTAHEQFF
>.|.|TRBJ2-1|TRBV24-1
TGTGCCACCAGTGACCCGGGGGTCTCCTACAATGAGCAGTTCTTC
CATSDPGVSYNEQFF
>TRBD1|.|TRBJ2-7|TRBV7-2
TGTGCCAGCAGCTTAGGAGGGGGCCGAAGCTCCTACGAGCAGTACTTC
CASSLGGGRSSYEQYF
>.|.|TRBJ1-2|TRBV9
TGTGCCAGCAGCGCGGGGAAGGGACTCTATGGCTACACCTTC
CASSAGKGLYGYTF
>TRBD1|.|TRBJ2-5|TRBV9
TGTGCCAGCAGCGTAACAGGGGGCTTCCAAGAGACCCAGTACTTC
CASSVTGGFQETQYF
>TRBD2|.|TRBJ2-1|TRBV28
TGTGCCAACGGGGGGAGCTCCTACAATGAGCAGTTCTTC
CANGGSSYNEQFF
>.|.|TRBJ1-5|TRBV9
TGTGCCAGCAGCGTAGATGGGGCTGGTCAGCCCCAGCATTTT
CASSVDGAGQPQHF
>.|.|TRBJ2-5|TRBV12-5
TGTGCTAGTGGTTTGGACGGACAGGCGGGGGAGACCCAGTACTTC
CASGLDGQAGETQYF
>TRBD2|.|TRBJ2-2|TRBV28
TGTGCCAGCAGTCCCCCCGTGGTGCTAGCGGGAACCGGGGAGCTGTTTTTT
CASSPPVVLAGTGELFF
>.|.|TRBJ2-3|TRBV20-1
TGCAGTGCTAGTCTGCGCGGGGCCAGCACAGATACGCAGTATTTT
CSASLRGASTDTQYF
>.|.|TRBJ1-2|TRBV28
TGTGCCAGCAGCCCGTATGAGGCCCTTAACTATGGCTACACCTTC
CASSPYEALNYGYTF
>.|.|TRBJ1-1|TRBV18
TGTGCCAGCTCTCTCAATTCAGGGGTGAACACTGAAGCTTTCTTT
CASSLNSGVNTEAFF